This T cell receptor (beta chain) emerged from a study of control samples from healthy donors and cancer patients. This table comes from immunoSEQ multiplex PCR, and its TCRdb copy is limited to in-frame clones, with some not included. Here the sample spans about 120,000 clones, 85% to 90% being singletons. Trimming cost V 3 bases and J 6 bases; bases outside gene matches: 13. Germline V lookup: CDR1 SGHRS, CDR2 YFSETQ. CDR3 size: 16 residues. The chain employs TRBV5-1 and TRBJ1-1; 8 bases align to TRBD1. The receptor's source is a woman in her sixties or seventies with lung cancer. Material for sequencing was PBMCs. In DNA, the CDR3 is TGCGCCAGCAGCTCTAGGACAGGGACCAGATCGGCTGAAGCTTTCTTT. It codes for CASSSRTGTRSAEAFF.